This T cell receptor beta chain was observed in a study of blood T cell repertoires in COVID-19. Background on the study: The United States, Italy and Spain supplied acute and convalescent COVID-19 samples. PBMCs, B-cell-depleted T cells, or T cells were the source of the cDNA or gDNA that made up the material.

Germline CDR1 and CDR2: KGHSH and LQKENI. This CDR3 comprises 17 residues. V lost 6 bases, J lost 2 bases, and 23 bases lay in between. In the original processing: Amplification from reference gene primers served as the basis for estimated nucleated cell counts. Libraries were prepared by immunoSEQ multiplex PCR; TCRdb keeps only in-frame clonotypes and omits some of them. The DNA was the basis for D and trimming; V, J and clone size are from that table. The sample includes tens of thousands of clones, roughly 80% of them seen just once. The TCR sequence derives from a human donor in a cohort sampled during active COVID-19. Sample: peripheral blood. The genes are TRBV18 and TRBJ2-7, with a tentative D call TRBD1 (6 bases). CDR3 region: CASSLTGIVTGTYEQYF. CDR3 nucleotide sequence: TGTGCCAGCTCCCTAACAGGGATCGTTACCGGAACCTACGAGCAGTACTTC. Full variable domain (missing parts from reference TRBV18 and TRBJ2-7): NAGVMQNPRHLVRRRGQEARLRCSPMKGHSHVYWYRQLPEEGLKFMVYLQKENIIDESGMPKERFSAEFPKEGPSILRIQQVVRGDSAAYFCASSLTGIVTGTYEQYFGPGTRLTVT.